This record covers a single TCR beta chain. The target antigen is unknown. This sample stems from a study of memory CD4+ T cells and cytomegalovirus serostatus. Across the study: Healthy Belgian adult donors included about nine CMV-positive and 24 CMV-negative people.

TCRdb keeps only in-frame clones here, not all; method: immunoSEQ multiplex PCR. The data contain 55,000 to 65,000 clones, roughly 84% of them seen just once; the ten biggest clones take up just under 0.5%. Study-wide results and limits: The CMV-associated TCR signature appears largely within the CD4+ memory repertoire.

Per germline, CDR1 KGHSH and CDR2 LQKENI. There are 13 residues in the CDR3. Trimming shortened V by 2 bases and J by 8 bases, and 12 bases separated the two germline ends. The sort gate was single viable CD3+CD4+CD8-CD45RO+ cells for memory CD4+ T cells. The sample comprised memory CD4+ T cells from blood. The TCR was taken from an adult in good health and CMV-seronegative. Some clones in this sample may be carry-over from other donors' samples. The chain carries TRBV18 and TRBJ1-2, with a tentative D call TRBD1 (5 bases). The CDR3 DNA reads as TGTGCCAGCTCACCAGGGACCAAATCCGGCTACACCTTC. Translating it yields CASSPGTKSGYTF.